This is a list of T cell receptor beta chains from one sample in a study of blood T cell repertoires in COVID-19. Profiled with immunoSEQ multiplex PCR; TCRdb holds only in-frame clones, not every one. The repertoire consists of fewer than 300,000 clones, with roughly 84% occurring once and the leading ten covering more than 1.4%. The sequenced material came from peripheral blood. The receptor set was obtained from a human donor with COVID-19, enrolled during active disease. The donor label of this sample is uncertain. Both conserved end residues are part of each CDR3. D genes are given only for firm matches. A clone size is listed for some rows: how often the clone was seen (once, few, many), or a class if it is expanded.

J	V	D	size	DNA	CDR3
TRBJ2-2	TRBV6-5	TRBD1	-	TGTGCCAGCAGTTGGAGGACAGGCAACACCGGGGAGCTGTTTTTT	CASSWRTGNTGELFF
TRBJ1-1	TRBV6-5	TRBD1	-	TGTGCCGGCGACAGGGGTTTGAACACTGAAGCTTTCTTT	CAGDRGLNTEAFF
TRBJ2-1	TRBV4-3	-	-	TGCGCCAGCAGCCAAGCCGCGAGCTCCTACAATGAGCAGTTCTTC	CASSQAASSYNEQFF
TRBJ2-7	TRBV28	-	-	TGTGCCAGCAGTTCCCCCGGCGGGGCCCTCTACGAGCAGTACTTC	CASSSPGGALYEQYF
TRBJ2-7	TRBV30	TRBD2	once	TGTGCCTGGAGTGCTTGGGTTCTAGCGGGAGTGGTCCACGAGCAGTACTTC	CAWSAWVLAGVVHEQYF
TRBJ2-1	TRBV7-9	TRBD2	-	TGTGCCAGCAGCCAAAGCGGGAGTGGAAACAATGAGCAGTTCTTC	CASSQSGSGNNEQFF
TRBJ1-4	TRBV6-5	-	-	TGTGCCCTCAGGAGGACGGCATTTAATGAAAAACTGTTTTTT	CALRRTAFNEKLFF
TRBJ2-5	TRBV5-6	-	-	TGTGCCAGCAGCCCCCCGGGGAGGCAGCCCGGGGAGACCCAGTACTTC	CASSPPGRQPGETQYF
TRBJ1-2	TRBV5-4	TRBD1	-	TGTGCCAGCAGCAGGGCGGGACAGGGGGAATATGGCTACACCTTC	CASSRAGQGEYGYTF
TRBJ1-3	TRBV5-5	-	few	TGTGCCAGCGGGGCCGGGCTCAATGGAAACACCATATATTTT	CASGAGLNGNTIYF
TRBJ1-1	TRBV29-1	-	-	TGCAGCGTTTCCGGGACAACGGCTACTGAAGCTTTCTTT	CSVSGTTATEAFF
TRBJ2-1	TRBV6-5	TRBD1	-	TGTGCCAGCAGTAAGGGACAGACCGTCTACAATGAGCAGTTCTTC	CASSKGQTVYNEQFF
TRBJ2-1	TRBV28	TRBD2	-	TGTGCCAGCAGTTTATTCGAGGGAGGGCTTAATTCCCCCAATGAGCAGTTCTTC	CASSLFEGGLNSPNEQFF
TRBJ1-2	TRBV28	-	-	TGTGCCAGCAGTTCATCAGGGGTATATGGCTACACCTTC	CASSSSGVYGYTF
TRBJ1-2	TRBV2	TRBD1	-	TGTGCCAGCAGCGACCCCGGGACAGGGGTCTATGGCTACACCTTC	CASSDPGTGVYGYTF
TRBJ1-2	TRBV7-2	-	-	TGTGCCAGCAGCTCACTCACCTCCTATGGCTACACCTTC	CASSSLTSYGYTF
TRBJ2-4	TRBV6-5	-	-	TGTGCCAGCAGTCCGGAGAACATTCAGTACTTC	CASSPENIQYF
TRBJ1-2	TRBV28	-	-	TGTGCCAGCAGTACTACCACGGCGGGCTACACCTTC	CASSTTTAGYTF
TRBJ1-3	TRBV7-2	-	-	TGTGCCAGCAGCTTAAGCCTCGGCTCTGGAAACACCATATATTTT	CASSLSLGSGNTIYF
TRBJ2-5	TRBV15	TRBD1	-	TGTGCCACCAGCAGAGATAGGGCAAACAGGGGGCAAGAGACCCAGTACTTC	CATSRDRANRGQETQYF
TRBJ2-3	TRBV18	TRBD2	-	TGTGCCAGCTCAAACGGACTAGCGGGAGGGTCGGATACGCAGTATTTT	CASSNGLAGGSDTQYF
TRBJ1-4	TRBV28	-	once	TGTGCCAGCAGTCTACAGGGAGTTAATGAAAAACTGTTTTTT	CASSLQGVNEKLFF
TRBJ2-3	TRBV10-3	-	-	TGTGCCACCGGCAGGGATCTTGCAGATACGCAGTATTTT	CATGRDLADTQYF
TRBJ1-1	TRBV29-1	TRBD1	-	TGCAGCGTTGAAGGTCAGGGGGCAACTGAAGCTTTCTTT	CSVEGQGATEAFF
TRBJ2-1	TRBV6-2/TRBV6-3	-	-	TGTGCCAGCAGTTACCCCGGAGCGCCCGGGAATGAGCAGTTCTTC	CASSYPGAPGNEQFF
TRBJ2-3	TRBV6-2/TRBV6-3	TRBD1	-	TGTGCCGGCAGTTACGGGCCCCCATCGGGACAGGCTGGGGCAAGCACAGATACGCAGTATTTT	CAGSYGPPSGQAGASTDTQYF
TRBJ1-2	TRBV4-1	-	-	TGCGCCAGCAGCCAAGGGAAGACAGAGCCCTATGGCTACACCTTC	CASSQGKTEPYGYTF
TRBJ2-2	TRBV7-3	-	-	TGTGCCAGCAGCTTAGGGCCAAATAACGCGAACACCGGGGAGCTGTTTTTT	CASSLGPNNANTGELFF
TRBJ2-1	TRBV30	TRBD2	-	TGTGCCTGGCCTGTGAGTATTGGGACTAGCGGGAGGGAAAACTCCTACAATGAGCAGTTCTTC	CAWPVSIGTSGRENSYNEQFF
TRBJ2-1	TRBV28	-	-	TGTGCCAGCAGGGGGGACTTGGCCGTATACAATGAGCAGTTCTTC	CASRGDLAVYNEQFF
TRBJ2-7	TRBV7-6	TRBD1	once	TGTGCCAGCAGCTTAGGGACAGGGGGGATCGGCGAGCAGTACTTC	CASSLGTGGIGEQYF
TRBJ1-1	TRBV19	-	-	TGTGCCAGTAGTGAGGCCCTTACGAACACTGAAGCTTTCTTT	CASSEALTNTEAFF
TRBJ2-7	TRBV28	-	many	TGTGCCAGCAGCTCGCTTGGACTATCATCCTACGAGCAGTACTTC	CASSSLGLSSYEQYF
TRBJ1-1	TRBV28	TRBD1	-	TGTGCCAGCAGTGACCCCATCGGGACAGTGAACACTGAAGCTTTCTTT	CASSDPIGTVNTEAFF
TRBJ2-1	TRBV7-3	-	-	TGTGCCAGCAGCTTAATGCGGGGTTACAATGAGCAGTTCTTC	CASSLMRGYNEQFF
TRBJ2-7	TRBV2	-	few	TGTGCCAGCAGATGGGGGCGGGAGCAGTACTTC	CASRWGREQYF
TRBJ2-1	TRBV5-1	TRBD2	-	TGCGCCAGCAGCTTGGTAGTAGCGGGAGGGAGTGAGCAGTTCTTC	CASSLVVAGGSEQFF
TRBJ2-3	TRBV30	-	-	TGTGCCTGGAGTCAGGGACTGTACACAGATACGCAGTATTTT	CAWSQGLYTDTQYF
TRBJ1-6	TRBV19	-	few	TGTGCCAGTAGTATATCAAGGGACAATAATTCACCCCTCCACTTT	CASSISRDNNSPLHF
TRBJ2-7	TRBV7-2	-	-	TGTGCCAGCAGCCCGAGGGGGAGAACTTACGAGCAGTACTTC	CASSPRGRTYEQYF
TRBJ1-1	TRBV3-1/TRBV3-2	-	few	TGTGCCAGCAGCAACAGAGTCGCTGAAGCTTTCTTT	CASSNRVAEAFF
TRBJ2-3	TRBV2	-	few	TGTGCCTCCCGGGAAGGATCAGATACGCAGTATTTT	CASREGSDTQYF
TRBJ2-1	TRBV2	TRBD1	-	TGTGCCAGCAGTGAAGCGCTTCGGGACAGGGGGCCCTTCAATGAGCAGTTCTTC	CASSEALRDRGPFNEQFF
TRBJ1-2	TRBV6-5	-	-	TGTGCCAGCAGATTCGGGGGGAGAGGTGATGGCTACACCTTC	CASRFGGRGDGYTF
TRBJ1-5	TRBV19	TRBD1	-	TGTGCCAGTAGTATCCAGGGGGAAAGCAATCAGCCCCAGCATTTT	CASSIQGESNQPQHF
TRBJ1-2	TRBV28	-	-	TGTGCCAGCTCGACTTCCCTATCATTCTATGGCTACACCTTC	CASSTSLSFYGYTF
TRBJ2-4	TRBV14	TRBD2	-	TGTGCCAGCAGCCAAGACGGAGGACTAGCGGGAGGCCTAGCCAAAAACATTCAGTACTTC	CASSQDGGLAGGLAKNIQYF
TRBJ2-7	TRBV7-8	-	-	TGTGCCAGCAGCTTAAATCCAGGGGTGTACGAGCAGTACTTC	CASSLNPGVYEQYF